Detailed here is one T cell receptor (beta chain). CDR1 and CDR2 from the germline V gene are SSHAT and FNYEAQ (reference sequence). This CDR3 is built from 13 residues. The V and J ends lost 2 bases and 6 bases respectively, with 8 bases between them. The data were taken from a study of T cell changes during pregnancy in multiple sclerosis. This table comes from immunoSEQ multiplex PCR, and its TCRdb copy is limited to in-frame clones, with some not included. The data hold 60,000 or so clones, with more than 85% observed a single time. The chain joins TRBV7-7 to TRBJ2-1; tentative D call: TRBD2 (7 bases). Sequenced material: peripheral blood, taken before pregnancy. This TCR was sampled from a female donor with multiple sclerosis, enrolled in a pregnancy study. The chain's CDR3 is CASSLRGGNEQFF. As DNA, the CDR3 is TGTGCCAGCAGCTTAAGGGGGGGCAATGAGCAGTTCTTC.